The rows below give T cell receptor beta chains drawn from one sample of a study of blood T cell repertoires in COVID-19. Data came from immunoSEQ multiplex PCR; TCRdb stores just in-frame clones and leaves some out. The data contain around 180,000 clones, about four fifths of them singletons. Sequenced input: PBMCs or T cells enriched from blood (not recorded which). The receptors derive from a man aged 45-65 years who had recovered from COVID-19. Each CDR3 is given with its conserved first and last residue. A D gene is named only where the DNA matches it firmly. Size tells how often a clone was seen (once, few, many) or the class of an expanded clone, and some rows leave it out.

v_call,clone_size,j_call,d_call,cdr3_aa,cdr3_nt
TRBV28,NA,TRBJ1-1,TRBD1,CASRAGNRGTEAFF,TGTGCCAGCAGGGCAGGGAACAGGGGGACTGAAGCTTTCTTT
TRBV4-3,NA,TRBJ1-2,NA,CASSPGDFNYGYTF,TGCGCCAGCAGCCCCGGGGATTTTAACTATGGCTACACCTTC
TRBV7-9,NA,TRBJ2-3,NA,CASSPKLRVEDTQYF,TGTGCCAGCAGCCCAAAACTCAGGGTGGAAGATACGCAGTATTTT
TRBV18,NA,TRBJ2-4,NA,CASSQGSGAKNIQYF,TGTGCCAGCTCACAGGGGTCAGGAGCCAAAAACATTCAGTACTTC
TRBV18,NA,TRBJ2-3,NA,CASSPSLPPTQYF,TGTGCCAGCTCACCGAGTCTCCCCCCTACGCAGTATTTT
TRBV10-3,NA,TRBJ1-2,TRBD1,CAISPGQVSNYGYTF,TGTGCCATCAGTCCGGGACAGGTTTCTAACTATGGCTACACCTTC
TRBV7-8,NA,TRBJ2-6,NA,CASSSAHPGSGANVLTF,TGTGCCAGCAGCTCCGCCCATCCGGGCTCTGGGGCCAACGTCCTGACTTTC
TRBV6-5,NA,TRBJ2-3,TRBD1,CASRRTGGTDTQYF,TGTGCCAGCAGGCGGACAGGGGGCACAGATACGCAGTATTTT
TRBV5-4,NA,TRBJ1-1,TRBD1,CASSSPIGQGRTEAFF,TGTGCCAGCAGCTCCCCCATTGGACAGGGGAGGACTGAAGCTTTCTTT
TRBV12-3/TRBV12-4,NA,TRBJ2-1,NA,CASSPLYNEQFF,TGTGCCAGCAGTCCACTGTACAATGAGCAGTTCTTC
TRBV19,NA,TRBJ2-3,TRBD1,CASSIGGRGHTDTQYF,TGTGCCAGTAGTATAGGGGGCAGGGGGCACACAGATACGCAGTATTTT
TRBV28,NA,TRBJ2-7,TRBD1,CASSLAGDRGYEQYF,TGTGCCAGCAGTTTAGCGGGGGACAGGGGCTACGAGCAGTACTTC
TRBV30,NA,TRBJ1-2,NA,CAWIPTGQSNYGYTF,TGTGCCTGGATTCCTACCGGACAGTCCAACTATGGCTACACCTTC
TRBV12-3/TRBV12-4,NA,TRBJ1-5,NA,CASSPGGNQPQHF,TGTGCCAGCAGTCCTGGGGGGAATCAGCCCCAGCATTTT
TRBV11-1,NA,TRBJ1-3,NA,CASSPGGSSSGNTIYF,TGTGCCAGCAGCCCTGGGGGGAGCAGCTCTGGAAACACCATATATTTT
TRBV4-3,once,TRBJ2-1,NA,CASSLGHLETQRQFF,TGCGCCAGCAGCCTTGGTCATCTAGAGACGCAAAGGCAGTTCTTC
TRBV28,once,TRBJ1-2,NA,CASSSPTRLGYTF,TGTGCCAGCAGTTCCCCCACGCGGCTTGGCTACACCTTC
TRBV3-1/TRBV3-2,NA,TRBJ1-3,NA,CASSQIDTIYF,TGTGCCAGCAGCCAAATAGACACCATATATTTT
TRBV9,NA,TRBJ2-7,NA,CASSSGVNTGEQYF,TGTGCCAGCAGCTCGGGGGTGAACACGGGCGAGCAGTACTTC
TRBV24-1,once,TRBJ1-1,TRBD1,CATRGLGTEAFF,TGTGCCACGAGGGGGCTAGGAACTGAAGCTTTCTTT
TRBV13,NA,TRBJ2-1,TRBD2,CASSLSSGVLGNEQFF,TGTGCCAGCAGCCTCTCTAGCGGGGTGTTAGGGAATGAGCAGTTCTTC
TRBV2,NA,TRBJ1-4,NA,CASRGTATNEKLFF,TGTGCCAGCAGGGGCACAGCAACTAATGAAAAACTGTTTTTT
TRBV5-1,NA,TRBJ1-2,TRBD1,CASSLDETGNYGYTF,TGCGCCAGCAGCTTGGATGAGACAGGGAACTATGGCTACACCTTC
TRBV5-1,NA,TRBJ2-7,NA,CASSLGPGLNYEQYF,TGCGCCAGCAGCTTGGGTCCGGGACTGAACTACGAGCAGTACTTC
TRBV6-5,NA,TRBJ1-6,TRBD1,CASRPGQGWSPLHF,TGTGCCAGCAGGCCGGGACAGGGTTGGTCACCCCTCCACTTT
TRBV7-2,NA,TRBJ1-5,NA,CASSLSDYSNQPQHF,TGTGCCAGCAGCTTAAGCGACTATAGCAATCAGCCCCAGCATTTT
TRBV4-1,NA,TRBJ1-4,NA,CASSQVLQGRWEKLFF,TGCGCCAGCAGCCAAGTCCTGCAGGGTCGGTGGGAAAAACTGTTTTTT
TRBV5-1,NA,TRBJ2-1,NA,CASSQGGAAGEQFF,TGCGCCAGCAGCCAAGGGGGGGCGGCCGGTGAGCAGTTCTTC
TRBV11-1,NA,TRBJ1-1,NA,CASSSNTEAFF,TGTGCCAGCAGCTCTAACACTGAAGCTTTCTTT
TRBV6-2/TRBV6-3,NA,TRBJ2-1,NA,CASSYSGSGSHNEQFF,TGTGCCAGCAGTTACTCAGGATCGGGGTCCCACAATGAGCAGTTCTTC
TRBV6-6,NA,TRBJ1-2,NA,CASSPTRLRANYGYTF,TGTGCCAGCAGCCCCACCCGCCTCAGGGCTAACTATGGCTACACCTTC
TRBV5-1,NA,TRBJ2-6,NA,CASSFPETRSGANVLTF,TGCGCCAGCAGCTTCCCAGAGACACGCTCTGGGGCCAACGTCCTGACTTTC
TRBV3-1/TRBV3-2,NA,TRBJ2-1,TRBD2,CASSQGSSGGYNEQFF,TGTGCCAGCAGCCAAGGTTCTAGCGGGGGGTATAATGAGCAGTTCTTC
TRBV7-9,NA,TRBJ1-6,TRBD1,CASSRGQGYNSPLHF,TGTGCCAGCAGTAGAGGACAGGGATATAATTCACCCCTCCACTTT
TRBV5-1,medium-sized,TRBJ1-5,NA,CATSPRSQHF,TGCGCCACCTCCCCGAGGAGCCAGCATTTT
TRBV5-1,NA,TRBJ2-7,TRBD2,CASSPSGGASYEQYF,TGCGCCAGCAGCCCTAGCGGGGGGGCTTCCTACGAGCAGTACTTC
TRBV20-1,NA,TRBJ2-6,NA,CSARGLNVLTF,TGCAGTGCTAGAGGTCTCAACGTCCTGACTTTC
TRBV6-6,NA,TRBJ2-7,NA,CASSYSSEQYF,TGTGCCAGCAGTTACTCTAGCGAGCAGTACTTC
TRBV27,NA,TRBJ1-4,NA,CASSWGGAANEKLFF,TGTGCCAGCAGTTGGGGGGGGGCAGCTAATGAAAAACTGTTTTTT
TRBV28,NA,TRBJ2-3,TRBD1,CAIQGTLTDTQYF,TGTGCCATACAGGGGACGCTCACAGATACGCAGTATTTT
TRBV9,few,TRBJ2-5,NA,CASSVADTVQYF,TGTGCCAGCAGCGTAGCTGACACCGTGCAGTACTTC
TRBV5-1,NA,TRBJ2-3,TRBD2,CASSLGLAGGSDTQYF,TGCGCCAGCAGCTTGGGACTAGCGGGGGGTTCAGATACGCAGTATTTT
TRBV27,NA,TRBJ1-1,NA,CASSPRRNTEAFF,TGTGCCAGCAGTCCAAGGAGGAACACTGAAGCTTTCTTT
TRBV2,NA,TRBJ1-5,NA,CASSGTVNQPQHF,TGTGCCAGCAGTGGGACAGTAAATCAGCCCCAGCATTTT